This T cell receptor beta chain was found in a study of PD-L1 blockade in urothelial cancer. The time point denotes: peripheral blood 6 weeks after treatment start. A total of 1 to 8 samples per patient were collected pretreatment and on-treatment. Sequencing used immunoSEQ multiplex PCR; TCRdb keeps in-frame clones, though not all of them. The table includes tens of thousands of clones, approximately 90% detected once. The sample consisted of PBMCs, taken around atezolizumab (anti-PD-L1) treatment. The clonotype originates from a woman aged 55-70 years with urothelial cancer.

CDR3 loop: CASIPGTPAGEQYF. In DNA form, the CDR3 reads TGTGCCAGCATCCCCGGGACACCGGCCGGCGAGCAGTACTTC. The gene calls are TRBV5-8 and TRBJ2-7; D possibly corresponds to TRBD1 (6 bases). The CDR3 is made up of 14 amino acids. Germline-derived CDR1 and CDR2 are SGHTS and YDEGEE. Trimming removed 6 bases from V and 6 bases from J, with 19 bases in between. Full variable domain (remainder filled in from reference TRBV5-8 and TRBJ2-7): EAGVTQSPTHLIKTRGQQATLRCSPISGHTSVYWYQQALGLGLQFLLWYDEGEERNRGNFPPRFSGRQFPNYSSELNVNALELEDSALYLCASIPGTPAGEQYFGPGTRLTVT.